This is a list of T cell receptor beta chains from one sample in a study of regulatory T cells in long-lasting Graves disease. TCRdb reanalysed the multiplex PCR reads using MiXCR and keeps one entry per CDR3 protein. The sample has 300,000 to 500,000 distinct CDR3 sequences, around 21% seen once; the top ten hold roughly 20%. The input for sequencing was peripheral blood mononuclear cells (PBMCs), taken when the disease was refractory, from a patient treated with antithyroid drugs. Source of these receptors: a female donor with Graves disease. CDR3s include the opening cysteine and the closing phenylalanine or tryptophan. A D gene is named only where the DNA matches it firmly. Expanded clones are given a class, and other clones once, few, many or no size at all.

-	TRBV6-2/TRBV6-3	-	TRBJ2-2	TGTGCCGGCAGTTACTCCCCCGGGGAGCTGTTTTTT	CAGSYSPGELFF
-	TRBV12-3/TRBV12-4	-	TRBJ1-5	TGTGCCAGCACCAGTTCGGGGCGGGATCAGCCCCAGCATTTT	CASTSSGRDQPQHF
-	TRBV5-1	-	TRBJ1-1	TGCGCCAGCAGCCTAGGGGACATACTTACCACTGAAGCTTTCTTT	CASSLGDILTTEAFF
-	TRBV19	-	TRBJ2-7	TGTGCCAGTAGTATGGACCGATTCTACGAGCAGTACTTC	CASSMDRFYEQYF
-	TRBV6-1	-	TRBJ2-2	TGTGCCAGCACTCCACCGGGACTCCCACCAGCCGGGGAGCTGTTTTTT	CASTPPGLPPAGELFF
TRBD1	TRBV10-1	few	TRBJ2-5	TGCGCCAGCAGTCCCGGGACAGGGGGTCGGAAGACCCAGTACTTC	CASSPGTGGRKTQYF
-	TRBV11-2	many	TRBJ2-5	TGTGCCAGCAGCTTAGTACGAGCAGGGACCCAGTACTTC	CASSLVRAGTQYF
TRBD1	TRBV12-3/TRBV12-4	many	TRBJ1-5	TGTGCCAGCAGTTCGTGGGACAGGGATCAGCCCCAGCATTTT	CASSSWDRDQPQHF
-	TRBV19	few	TRBJ1-5	TGTGCCAGTAGGGGGTCAGGGCAGCCCCAGCATTTT	CASRGSGQPQHF
-	TRBV7-9	-	TRBJ2-5	TGTGCCAGCAGCTCAAACCGGGTAACTCGAGAGACCCAGTACTTC	CASSSNRVTRETQYF
-	TRBV7-9	-	TRBJ2-5	TGTGCCAGCAGCTTCGCGGGGATCTTGGGGACCCAGTACTTC	CASSFAGILGTQYF
TRBD1	TRBV30	few	TRBJ1-5	TGTGCCTGGAGTGTGGGACAGGCCCATCAGCCCCAGCATTTT	CAWSVGQAHQPQHF
-	TRBV4-1	-	TRBJ2-7	TGCGCCAGCAGCCAGACCGGGGGTTACGAGCAGTACTTC	CASSQTGGYEQYF
TRBD1	TRBV30	-	TRBJ1-5	TGTGCCTGGAGTATCGGACAGGGCCCTCAGCCCCAGCATTTT	CAWSIGQGPQPQHF
-	TRBV19	few	TRBJ1-5	TGTGCCAGTAGTAACGGGCAAGATCAGCCCCAGCATTTT	CASSNGQDQPQHF
-	TRBV19	few	TRBJ1-1	TGTGCCAGCAGTATAGATCCCGGGGTGAACACTGAAGCTTTCTTT	CASSIDPGVNTEAFF
-	TRBV6-2/TRBV6-3	few	TRBJ1-1	TGTGCCAGCAGTAGTGGGGACTCACCCCCTTTGAACACTGAAGCTTTCTTT	CASSSGDSPPLNTEAFF
-	TRBV13	-	TRBJ2-3	TGTGCCAGCAGCTTGATTTCCGCTGGTATCGGATCGGGGTTGGGCACAGATACGCAGTATTTT	CASSLISAGIGSGLGTDTQYF
-	TRBV2	few	TRBJ2-7	TGTGCCAGCAGTGAGAAGGGCTTTGGGCAGTCGGTTAACTACGAGCAGTACTTC	CASSEKGFGQSVNYEQYF
-	TRBV12-3/TRBV12-4	many	TRBJ1-1	TGTGCCAGCAGTTTCGGGGACAAGCTGAACACTGAAGCTTTCTTT	CASSFGDKLNTEAFF
-	TRBV6-2/TRBV6-3	many	TRBJ1-1	TGTGCCAGCAGTTACAGGTCGGGTTCCGCTATGAACACTGAAGCTTTCTTT	CASSYRSGSAMNTEAFF
-	TRBV29-1	few	TRBJ2-7	TGCAGCGTTGAAGATCGTTGGGGGGCGACTAGCTCCTACGAGCAGTACTTC	CSVEDRWGATSSYEQYF
-	TRBV15	few	TRBJ1-1	TGTGCCACTAAGAGGGAGGGGCGGACTGAAGCTTTCTTT	CATKREGRTEAFF
-	TRBV18	many	TRBJ2-7	TGTGCCAGCTCACAGTACAAGGGCGAGCAGTACTTC	CASSQYKGEQYF
-	TRBV20-1	-	TRBJ2-1	TGCAGTGCCCCGGGACCAAGAGACAATGAGCAGTTCTTC	CSAPGPRDNEQFF
-	TRBV6-1	many	TRBJ2-5	TGTGCCAGCAGTCTCCTTGCGGGCTGGGGGGAGACCCAGTACTTC	CASSLLAGWGETQYF
-	TRBV28	-	TRBJ2-1	TGTGCCAGCAGTTTAGGGGCAGGAAAGAATGAGCAGTTCTTC	CASSLGAGKNEQFF
TRBD2	TRBV7-3	few	TRBJ2-2	TGTGCCAGCAGCGGACTAGGAGCCGGGGAGCTGTTTTTT	CASSGLGAGELFF
TRBD2	TRBV12-3/TRBV12-4	many	TRBJ2-7	TGTGCCAGCAGCCCCAGTGGGGGGGGTTCCGAGCAGTACTTC	CASSPSGGGSEQYF
-	TRBV6-1	many	TRBJ1-2	TGTGCCAGCAGCGAGTTCCTTCAGGGGCGCGACTATGGCTACACCTTC	CASSEFLQGRDYGYTF
-	TRBV30	many	TRBJ2-7	TGTGCCTGGAGTCGGCAGGGGTCCGACGAGCAGTACTTC	CAWSRQGSDEQYF
-	TRBV29-1	-	TRBJ2-7	TGCAGCGTTGAAGATCCCGGCGAGAGTAGATACGAGCAGTACTTC	CSVEDPGESRYEQYF
-	TRBV7-9	-	TRBJ2-7	TGTGCCAGCAGCTCACCACAGGGTCTGTACGAGCAGTACTTC	CASSSPQGLYEQYF
TRBD1	TRBV20-1	-	TRBJ1-5	TGCAGTGCTCAAGGACAGGGGGCGAGCAATCAGCCCCAGCATTTT	CSAQGQGASNQPQHF
-	TRBV9	-	TRBJ1-3	TGTGCCAGCAGCGTAGAGGTTGGGCAGGGGATAACCATATATTTT	CASSVEVGQGITIYF
TRBD1	TRBV18	many	TRBJ1-1	TGTGCCAGCAGCCCGACAGGGACTGAAGCTTTCTTT	CASSPTGTEAFF
TRBD1	TRBV6-5	few	TRBJ2-5	TGTGCCAGCAGTTATGGGACAGTGAAAGAGACCCAGTACTTC	CASSYGTVKETQYF
-	TRBV20-1	once	TRBJ2-1	TGCAGTGCCACCCGACAGACCTACAATGAGCAGTTCTTC	CSATRQTYNEQFF
-	TRBV7-9	-	TRBJ2-7	TGTGCCAGCAGCCGTTTTGGGGACACCTCCTACGAGCAGTACTTC	CASSRFGDTSYEQYF
-	TRBV7-3	few	TRBJ1-2	TGTGCCAGCAGCCATCGTGGAGGGGAGGGCTACACCTTC	CASSHRGGEGYTF
-	TRBV7-6	once	TRBJ2-6	TGTGCCAGCAGCTGGAGTAACACGGAGGTCTCTGGGGCCAACGTCCTGACTTTC	CASSWSNTEVSGANVLTF
TRBD2	TRBV29-1	-	TRBJ2-5	TGCAGCGTTTATGGAGGGAGGGCCAGAGAGACCCAGTACTTC	CSVYGGRARETQYF
-	TRBV5-1	-	TRBJ2-3	TGCGCCAGCAGAGTAGCGGATAGCACAGATACGCAGTATTTT	CASRVADSTDTQYF
-	TRBV12-3/TRBV12-4	-	TRBJ2-7	TGTGCCAGCAGTTTAGCCAGGCTTGGACTCTCGCATTCCTACGAGCAGTACTTC	CASSLARLGLSHSYEQYF
TRBD1	TRBV29-1	few	TRBJ2-7	TGCAGCGTTGAACAGGGGGATCTCCTCGAGCAGTACTTC	CSVEQGDLLEQYF
-	TRBV7-8	many	TRBJ1-2	TGTGCCAGCAGCTCCGGACCCGTTTTAGATGACTACACCTTC	CASSSGPVLDDYTF
TRBD1	TRBV12-5	-	TRBJ1-2	TGTGCTAGTGGTTTGGTACCGGGACAGGGAATTGCTGGCTACACCTTC	CASGLVPGQGIAGYTF
-	TRBV18	many	TRBJ1-2	TGTGCCAGCTCACCTCCGACAGCCGGCGGCTACACCTTC	CASSPPTAGGYTF
TRBD1	TRBV30	few	TRBJ2-5	TGTGCCTGGAGGCGGGCCGGGACAGTTAAAGAGACCCAGTACTTC	CAWRRAGTVKETQYF
-	TRBV7-6	-	TRBJ2-5	TGTGCCAGCAGCTTAGCGCCGAGCGGAACTGGGGGGACCCAGTACTTC	CASSLAPSGTGGTQYF
-	TRBV7-9	-	TRBJ1-1	TGTGCCAGCAGCTCTGCGGCACGTGGGACTGAAGCTTTCTTT	CASSSAARGTEAFF
-	TRBV28	-	TRBJ2-7	TGTGCCAGCAGGTTAACTGAGGCCTACGAGCAGTACTTC	CASRLTEAYEQYF
-	TRBV28	few	TRBJ2-7	TGTGCCAGCAGTTTCCGGATAACCGAGCAGTACTTC	CASSFRITEQYF